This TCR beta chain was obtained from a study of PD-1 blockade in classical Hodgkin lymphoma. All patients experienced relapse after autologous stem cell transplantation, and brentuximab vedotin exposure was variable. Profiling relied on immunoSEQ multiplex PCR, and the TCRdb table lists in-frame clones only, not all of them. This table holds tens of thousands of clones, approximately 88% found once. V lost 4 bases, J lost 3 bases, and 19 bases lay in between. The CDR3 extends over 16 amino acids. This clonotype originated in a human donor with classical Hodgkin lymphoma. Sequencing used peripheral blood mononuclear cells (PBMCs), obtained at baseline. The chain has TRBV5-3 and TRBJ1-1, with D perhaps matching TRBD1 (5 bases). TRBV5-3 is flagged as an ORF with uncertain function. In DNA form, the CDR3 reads TGTGCCAGAAGCAAAGGAAAAAAAGGGGAGGACACTGAAGCTTTCTTT. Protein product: CARSKGKKGEDTEAFF.